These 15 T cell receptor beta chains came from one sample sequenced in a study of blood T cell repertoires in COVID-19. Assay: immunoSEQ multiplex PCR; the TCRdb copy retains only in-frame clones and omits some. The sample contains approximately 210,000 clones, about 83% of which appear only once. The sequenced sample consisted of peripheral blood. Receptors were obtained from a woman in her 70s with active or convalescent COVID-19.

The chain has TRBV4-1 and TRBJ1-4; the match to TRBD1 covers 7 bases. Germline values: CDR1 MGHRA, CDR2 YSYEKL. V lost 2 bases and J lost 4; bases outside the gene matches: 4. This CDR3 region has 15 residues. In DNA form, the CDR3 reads TGCGCCAGCAGCCAACAGGGGGGATATAATGAAAAACTGTTTTTT. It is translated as CASSQQGGYNEKLFF.

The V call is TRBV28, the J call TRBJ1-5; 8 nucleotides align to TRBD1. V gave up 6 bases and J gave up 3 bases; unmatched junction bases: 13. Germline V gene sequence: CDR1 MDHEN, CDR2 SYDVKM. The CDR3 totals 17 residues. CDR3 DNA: TGTGCCAGCAGCCCCCCCGGACAGGGTCCCATCAATCAGCCCCAGCATTTT. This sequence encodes CASSPPGQGPINQPQHF.

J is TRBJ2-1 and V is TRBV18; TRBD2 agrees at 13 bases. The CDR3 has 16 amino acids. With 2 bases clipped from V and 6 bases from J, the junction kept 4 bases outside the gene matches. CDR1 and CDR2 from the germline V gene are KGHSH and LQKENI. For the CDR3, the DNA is TGTGCCAGCTCACCAGGACTAGCGGGAGATGGCAATGAGCAGTTCTTC. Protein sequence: CASSPGLAGDGNEQFF.

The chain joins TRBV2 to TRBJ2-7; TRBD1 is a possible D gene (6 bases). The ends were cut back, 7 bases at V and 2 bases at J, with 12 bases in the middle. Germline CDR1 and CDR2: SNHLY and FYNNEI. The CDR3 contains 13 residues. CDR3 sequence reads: CASKTGTTYEQYF. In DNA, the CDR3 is TGTGCCAGCAAGACCGGGACAACCTACGAGCAGTACTTC.

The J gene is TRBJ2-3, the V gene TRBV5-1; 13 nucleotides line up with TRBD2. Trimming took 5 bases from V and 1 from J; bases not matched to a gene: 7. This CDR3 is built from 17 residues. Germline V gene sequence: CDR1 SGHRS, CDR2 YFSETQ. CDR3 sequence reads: CASSNGLAGVGTDTQYF. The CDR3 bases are TGCGCCAGCAGTAACGGACTAGCGGGAGTGGGCACAGATACGCAGTATTTT.

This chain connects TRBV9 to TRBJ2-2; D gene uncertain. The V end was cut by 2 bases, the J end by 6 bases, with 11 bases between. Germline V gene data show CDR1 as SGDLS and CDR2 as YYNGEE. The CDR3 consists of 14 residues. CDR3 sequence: CASSVGLGPGELFF. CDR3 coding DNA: TGTGCCAGCAGCGTGGGCTTAGGCCCCGGGGAGCTGTTTTTT.

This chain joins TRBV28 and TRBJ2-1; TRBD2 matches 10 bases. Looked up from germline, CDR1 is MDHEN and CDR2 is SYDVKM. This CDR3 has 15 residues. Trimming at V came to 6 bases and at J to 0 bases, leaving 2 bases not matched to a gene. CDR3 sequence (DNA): TGTGCCAGCAGCCGGACTAGCGGCTCCTACAATGAGCAGTTCTTC. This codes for CASSRTSGSYNEQFF.

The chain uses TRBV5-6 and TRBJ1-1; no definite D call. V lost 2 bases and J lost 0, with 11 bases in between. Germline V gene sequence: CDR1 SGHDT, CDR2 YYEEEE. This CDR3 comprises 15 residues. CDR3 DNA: TGTGCCAGCAGCTTTAGAGGGCCACTGAACACTGAAGCTTTCTTT. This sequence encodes CASSFRGPLNTEAFF.

In DNA form, the CDR3 reads TGTGCCAGCTCACCCGCGATGAACACTGAAGCTTTCTTT. It specifies CASSPAMNTEAFF. The chain is built from TRBV18 and TRBJ1-1; D gene unclear. With 3 bases removed from V and 0 bases from J, the gap between germline ends came to 5 bases. Germline lookup yields CDR1 KGHSH and CDR2 LQKENI. CDR3 size: 13 residues.

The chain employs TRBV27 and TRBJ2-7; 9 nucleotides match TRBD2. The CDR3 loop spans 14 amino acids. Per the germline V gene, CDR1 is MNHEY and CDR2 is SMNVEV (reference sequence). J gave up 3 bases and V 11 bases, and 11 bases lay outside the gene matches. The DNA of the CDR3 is TGTGCCGCAGGCCTAGCGGGAAACGACTACGAGCAGTACTTC. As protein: CAAGLAGNDYEQYF.

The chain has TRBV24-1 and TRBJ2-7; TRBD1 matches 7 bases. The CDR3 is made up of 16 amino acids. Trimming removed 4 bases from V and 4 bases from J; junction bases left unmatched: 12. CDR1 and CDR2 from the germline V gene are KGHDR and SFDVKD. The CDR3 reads CATSEHPTGNRYEQYF. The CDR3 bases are TGTGCCACCAGTGAGCACCCGACAGGGAATCGGTACGAGCAGTACTTC.

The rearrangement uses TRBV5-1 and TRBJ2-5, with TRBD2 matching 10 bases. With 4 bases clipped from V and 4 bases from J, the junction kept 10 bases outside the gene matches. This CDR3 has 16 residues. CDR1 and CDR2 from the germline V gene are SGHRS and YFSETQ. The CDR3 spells CASSGQAGGPRETQYF. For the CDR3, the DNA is TGCGCCAGCAGCGGCCAAGCGGGAGGGCCGCGAGAGACCCAGTACTTC.

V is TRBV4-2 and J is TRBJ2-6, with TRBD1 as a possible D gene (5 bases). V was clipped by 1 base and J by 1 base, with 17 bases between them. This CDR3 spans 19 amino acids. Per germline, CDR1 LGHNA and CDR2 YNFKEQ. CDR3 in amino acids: CASSQGPGRASSGANVLTF. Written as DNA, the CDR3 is TGTGCCAGCAGCCAAGGCCCGGGCAGGGCGTCATCTGGGGCCAACGTCCTGACTTTC.

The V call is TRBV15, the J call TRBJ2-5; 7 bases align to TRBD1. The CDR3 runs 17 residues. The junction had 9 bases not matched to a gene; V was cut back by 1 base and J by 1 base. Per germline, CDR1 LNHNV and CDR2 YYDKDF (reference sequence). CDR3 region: CATSRGQTGRSQETQYF. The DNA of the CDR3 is TGTGCCACCAGCAGAGGACAGACAGGGAGATCCCAAGAGACCCAGTACTTC.

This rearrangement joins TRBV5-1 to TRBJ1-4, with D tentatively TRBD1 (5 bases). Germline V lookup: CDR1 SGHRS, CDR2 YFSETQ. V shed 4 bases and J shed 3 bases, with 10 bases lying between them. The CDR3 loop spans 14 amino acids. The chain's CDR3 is CASSRTLANEKLFF. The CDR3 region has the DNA TGCGCCAGCAGCAGGACATTGGCTAATGAAAAACTGTTTTTT.